This T cell receptor (beta chain) was identified in a study of spatial heterogeneity in lung cancer (dated by TCRdb to between 2018 and 2021). General notes on the study: Beta-chain transcripts were consistently detected in greater numbers than alpha-chain transcripts, which likely reflects a higher abundance of beta-chain transcripts. The study quantitatively compared TCR alpha and beta repertoires across multiple tumor regions, matched nontumor lung and blood in non-small cell lung cancer. In the raw uncorrected reads, each unique combination of TCR and UMI appeared more than ten times on average. At surgery, 220 tumor regions, approximately 64 matched nontumor lung samples and fewer than 60 PBMC samples were TCR-sequenced for both alpha and beta chains. Nonsynonymous mutation counts, determined by whole-exome sequencing of tumor tissue, were related to features of the TCR repertoire.

Library construction relied on 5' RACE. TCRdb records NextSeq 500 as the sequencer. In the TCR library protocol, a unique molecular identifier was attached to each TCR cDNA molecule so that PCR and sequencing errors could be corrected. The authors' analysis ran thus. TCR identification, UMI-based error correction and CDR3 extraction were all carried out with Decombinator tools. Expanded TCRs were defined as those above a frequency of 2 per 1,000, corresponding to the top 1% of the tumor frequency distribution. Renyi diversity was computed with the R vegan package after each repertoire had been subsampled 100 times to 5,000 TCRs. CDR3 similarity networks were constructed using string-kernel similarity of amino acid triplets, with links drawn between CDR3s whose pairwise similarity was above 0.82. The public reads were run again by TCRdb, first through fastp at Q25 and then through MiXCR, and only productive beta chains were kept. For every CDR3 protein sequence, its rows merge into one entry that carries the most common genes and DNA. None of the V and J calls come from the authors' own analysis; TCRdb made them. Recorded for this sample are around 60,000 distinct CDR3 sequences; 7% to 10% of them occurred a single time. More than 13% of the sample rests with the top ten.

The cysteine opens and the phenylalanine closes a CDR3 of 12 amino acids. The DNA shown is the 36-base CDR3, in frame from base 1. CDR1 and CDR2 (SEHNR, FQNEAQ) derive from the germline V gene (reference sequence). V gives up 1 base and J gives up 14 bases, and the segment between their germline ends measures 12 bases. The time point label here, explained by the study, means: sample taken at primary tumor resection. Without any cell sorting, TCR sequencing was performed on whole RNA extracted either from tumor and nontumor lung tissue or from cryopreserved PBMC samples. Samples were obtained from fewer than 80 patients with early-stage, untreated non-small cell lung cancer from the lung TRACERx cohort. Patients were selected for TCR sequencing only if sufficient RNA was available from at least two tumor regions. This clonotype was recorded many times. Its recognized antigen is unknown. No base quality information exists; no much larger clone differs at one position.

Beyond this particular receptor, the publication reports: Confirming at a functional level the hypothesis that regional TCRs recognize regional mutations was considered to require additional single-cell paired TCR alpha and beta sequencing. Ubiquitous expanded tumor TCRs were found in blood more often at tumor resection than at routine follow-up.

The V gene is TRBV7-9 and the J gene is TRBJ2-4; possibly the D gene is TRBD1, per 6 matching bases. This clonotype was obtained from a female donor with early-stage non-small cell lung cancer. The sequenced sample was PBMCs, obtained at surgery. The sequence in DNA is TGTGCCAGCAGCTTAGACAGGGACCCTGAGTACTTC. This codes for CASSLDRDPEYF.